This TCR beta chain was sequenced in a study of blood T cell repertoires in COVID-19. Method: immunoSEQ multiplex PCR; TCRdb's copy keeps in-frame clones and lacks some. The sample contains 55,000 to 65,000 clones, about 85% of which appear only once. The CDR3 has 15 amino acids. The V segment lost 4 bases and the J segment 9 bases; nucleotides outside the gene matches: 8. Germline-derived CDR1 and CDR2 are MRHNA and SNTAGT. This clone was seen just once. The sample consisted of peripheral blood. This sequence was found in a woman of 80 years or more with acute or convalescent COVID-19. The rearrangement links TRBV6-4 to TRBJ2-1; TRBD2 aligns across 11 bases. DNA for the CDR3: TGTGCCAGCAGTGTTTCACTAGCGGGAGAGAGTGAGCAGTTCTTC. It is translated as CASSVSLAGESEQFF.